This T cell receptor (beta chain) was identified during a study of shared clonotypes between healthy human individuals. TCRdb's copy holds only in-frame clones and misses some; the assay was immunoSEQ multiplex PCR. The table lists over 1.5 million clones, approximately 98% of them singletons. Note on this clone: The antigen remains undetermined.

The germline V gene encodes CDR1 SGHTA and CDR2 FQGTGA. The CDR3 sequence is 16 residues long. Trimming shortened V by 1 base and J by 0 bases, and 10 bases separated the two germline ends. Study-level results: Of the naive CD4 clonotypes, about 5% were shared across a handful of donors.

This receptor was obtained from a man between 25 and 39 years old in good health. Sequenced material: naive CD4+ T cells sorted from blood. Subset in this sample: CD45RA+ positively selected. The chain is built from TRBV7-3 and TRBJ2-1; D may be TRBD2 (6 bases). The DNA for the CDR3 is TGTGCCAGCAGCTTAAACCGGGAGAGCTCCTACAATGAGCAGTTCTTC. Protein sequence: CASSLNRESSYNEQFF.